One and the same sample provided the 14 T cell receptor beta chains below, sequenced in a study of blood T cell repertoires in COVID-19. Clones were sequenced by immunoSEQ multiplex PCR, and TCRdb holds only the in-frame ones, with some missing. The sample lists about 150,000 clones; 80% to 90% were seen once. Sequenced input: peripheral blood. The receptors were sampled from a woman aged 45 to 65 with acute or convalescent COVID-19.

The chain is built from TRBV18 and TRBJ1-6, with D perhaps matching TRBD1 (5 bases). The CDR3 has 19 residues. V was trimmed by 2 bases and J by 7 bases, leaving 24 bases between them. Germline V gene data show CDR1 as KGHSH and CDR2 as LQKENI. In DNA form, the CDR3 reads TGTGCCAGCTCACCATCATCGCGTCCGGGAGGGGAGCAGAATTCACCCCTCCACTTT. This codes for CASSPSSRPGGEQNSPLHF.

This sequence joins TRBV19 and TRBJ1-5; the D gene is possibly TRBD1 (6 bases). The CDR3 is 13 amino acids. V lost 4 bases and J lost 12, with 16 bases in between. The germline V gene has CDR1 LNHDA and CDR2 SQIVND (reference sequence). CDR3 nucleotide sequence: TGTGCCAGTAGTACCCTCGGACAGTCCCTCCAGCATTTT. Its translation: CASSTLGQSLQHF.

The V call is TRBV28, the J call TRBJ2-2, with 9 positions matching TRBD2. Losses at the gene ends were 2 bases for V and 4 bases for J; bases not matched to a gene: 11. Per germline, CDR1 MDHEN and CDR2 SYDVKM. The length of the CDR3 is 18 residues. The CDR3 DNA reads TGTGCCAGCAGTTTAGCTGTGGATAGCGGGAGCTTCACCGGGGAGCTGTTTTTT. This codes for CASSLAVDSGSFTGELFF.

CDR3 nucleotide sequence: TGTGCCAGTAGTATCGGGACTAGGATGTTCGCCGGGGAGCTGTTTTTT. Amino acid sequence: CASSIGTRMFAGELFF. The chain employs TRBV19 and TRBJ2-2; 8 nucleotides line up with TRBD2. The CDR3 spans 16 residues. The germline V gene has CDR1 LNHDA and CDR2 SQIVND (reference sequence). With 3 bases clipped from V and 6 bases from J, the junction kept 9 bases outside the gene matches. Full variable domain (rest looked up from reference TRBV19 and TRBJ2-2): DGGITQSPKYLFRKEGQNVTLSCEQNLNHDAMYWYRQDPGQGLRLIYYSQIVNDFQKGDIAEGYSVSREKKESFPLTVTSAQKNPTAFYLCASSIGTRMFAGELFFGEGSRLTVL.

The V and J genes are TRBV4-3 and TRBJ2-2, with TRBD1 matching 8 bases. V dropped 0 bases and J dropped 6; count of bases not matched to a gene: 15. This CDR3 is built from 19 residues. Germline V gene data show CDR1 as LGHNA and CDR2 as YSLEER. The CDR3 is CASSQELQGVPSWAGELFF. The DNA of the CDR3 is TGCGCCAGCAGCCAAGAGCTACAGGGGGTTCCAAGTTGGGCCGGGGAGCTGTTTTTT.

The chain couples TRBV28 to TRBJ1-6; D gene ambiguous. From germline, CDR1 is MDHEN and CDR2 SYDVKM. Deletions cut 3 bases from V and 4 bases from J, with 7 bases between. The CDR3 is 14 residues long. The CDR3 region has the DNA TGTGCCAGCAGTTTTTTGGCTTATAATTCACCCCTCCACTTT. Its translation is CASSFLAYNSPLHF.

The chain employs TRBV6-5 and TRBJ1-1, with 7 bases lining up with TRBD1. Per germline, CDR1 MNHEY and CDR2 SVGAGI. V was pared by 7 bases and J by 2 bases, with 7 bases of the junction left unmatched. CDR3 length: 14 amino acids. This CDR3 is CASTWDSLNTEAFF. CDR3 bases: TGTGCCAGCACCTGGGACAGCCTAAACACTGAAGCTTTCTTT.

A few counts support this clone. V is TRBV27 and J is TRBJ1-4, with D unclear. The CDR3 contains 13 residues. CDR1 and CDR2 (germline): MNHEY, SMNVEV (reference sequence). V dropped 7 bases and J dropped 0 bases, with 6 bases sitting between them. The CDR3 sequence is CASKQPTNEKLFF. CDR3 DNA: TGTGCCAGCAAGCAACCAACTAATGAAAAACTGTTTTTT. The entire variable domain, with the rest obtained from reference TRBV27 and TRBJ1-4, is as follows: EAQVTQNPRYLITVTGKKLTVTCSQNMNHEYMSWYRQDPGLGLRQIYYSMNVEVTDKGDVPEGYKVSRKEKRNFPLILESPSPNQTSLYFCASKQPTNEKLFFGSGTQLSVL.

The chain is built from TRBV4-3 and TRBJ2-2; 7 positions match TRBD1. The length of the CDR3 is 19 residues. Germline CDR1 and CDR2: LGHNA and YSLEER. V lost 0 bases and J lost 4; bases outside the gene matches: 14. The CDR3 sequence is CASSQDIGDRVFGTGELFF. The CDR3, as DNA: TGCGCCAGCAGCCAAGATATAGGAGACAGGGTCTTTGGCACCGGGGAGCTGTTTTTT.

The DNA of the CDR3 is TGTGCCAGCAGTTTAACGAGGGCCGGGGAGCTGTTTTTT. Amino acids: CASSLTRAGELFF. This chain links TRBV27 with TRBJ2-2; possible D gene TRBD2, 5 bases. In germline, CDR1 is MNHEY, CDR2 SMNVEV (reference sequence). CDR3 length: 13 residues. The germline V and J ends were trimmed by 2 bases and 6 bases, with 7 bases remaining between them.

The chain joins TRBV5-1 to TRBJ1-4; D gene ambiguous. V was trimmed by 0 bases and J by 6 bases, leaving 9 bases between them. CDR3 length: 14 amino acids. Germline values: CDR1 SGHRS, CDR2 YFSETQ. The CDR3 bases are TGCGCCAGCAGCTTGGGGGGAGCGGATGAAAAACTGTTTTTT. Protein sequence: CASSLGGADEKLFF.

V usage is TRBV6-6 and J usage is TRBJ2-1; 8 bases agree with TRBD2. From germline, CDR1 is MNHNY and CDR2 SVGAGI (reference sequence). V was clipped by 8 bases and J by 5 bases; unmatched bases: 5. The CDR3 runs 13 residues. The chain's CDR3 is CASQREGNNEQFF. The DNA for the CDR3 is TGTGCCAGCCAACGGGAGGGGAACAATGAGCAGTTCTTC.

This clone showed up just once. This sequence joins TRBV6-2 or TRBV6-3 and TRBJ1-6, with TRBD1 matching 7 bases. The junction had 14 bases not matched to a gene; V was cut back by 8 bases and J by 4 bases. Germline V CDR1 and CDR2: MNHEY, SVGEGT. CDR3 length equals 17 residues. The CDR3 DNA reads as TGTGCCAGCCGCCGGGACAGCGGATCAATGTATAATTCACCCCTCCACTTT. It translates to CASRRDSGSMYNSPLHF.

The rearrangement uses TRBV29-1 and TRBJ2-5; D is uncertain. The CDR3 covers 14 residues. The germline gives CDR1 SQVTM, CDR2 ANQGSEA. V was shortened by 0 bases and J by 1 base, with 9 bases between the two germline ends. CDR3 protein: CSVEDSSSQETQYF. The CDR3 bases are TGCAGCGTTGAAGATTCGTCCAGCCAAGAGACCCAGTACTTC.